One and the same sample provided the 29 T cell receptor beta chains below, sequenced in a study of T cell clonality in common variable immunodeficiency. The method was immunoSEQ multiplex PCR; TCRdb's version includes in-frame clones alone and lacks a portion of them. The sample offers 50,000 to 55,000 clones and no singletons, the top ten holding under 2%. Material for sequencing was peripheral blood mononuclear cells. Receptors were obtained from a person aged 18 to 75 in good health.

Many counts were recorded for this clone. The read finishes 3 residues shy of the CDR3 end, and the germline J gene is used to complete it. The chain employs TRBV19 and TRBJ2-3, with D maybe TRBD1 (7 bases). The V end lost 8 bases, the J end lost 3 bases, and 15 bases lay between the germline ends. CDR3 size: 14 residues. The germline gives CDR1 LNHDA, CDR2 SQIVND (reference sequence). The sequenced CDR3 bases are TGTGCCAGTGGAGGGGACAGCCAGACAGATACG. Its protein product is CASGGDSQTDT. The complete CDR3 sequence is CASGGDSQTDTQYF.

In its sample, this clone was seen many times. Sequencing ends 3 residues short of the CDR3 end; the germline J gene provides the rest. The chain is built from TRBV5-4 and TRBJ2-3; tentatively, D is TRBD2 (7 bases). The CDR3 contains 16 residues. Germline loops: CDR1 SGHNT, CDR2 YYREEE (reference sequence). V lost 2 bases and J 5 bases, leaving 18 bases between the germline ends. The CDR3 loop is CASSLDRPGGVDTQYF. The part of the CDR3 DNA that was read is TGTGCCAGCAGCTTAGACAGGCCGGGAGGTGTAGATACG.

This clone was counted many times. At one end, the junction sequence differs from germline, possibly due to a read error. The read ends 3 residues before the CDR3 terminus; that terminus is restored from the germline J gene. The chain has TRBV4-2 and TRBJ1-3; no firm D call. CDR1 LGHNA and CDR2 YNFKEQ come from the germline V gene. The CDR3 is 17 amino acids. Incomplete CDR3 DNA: TGCGCCAGCAGCCAAGGTCACGGGGATACATCTGGAAACACC. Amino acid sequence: CASSQGHGDTSGNT. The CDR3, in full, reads CASSQGHGDTSGNTIYF.

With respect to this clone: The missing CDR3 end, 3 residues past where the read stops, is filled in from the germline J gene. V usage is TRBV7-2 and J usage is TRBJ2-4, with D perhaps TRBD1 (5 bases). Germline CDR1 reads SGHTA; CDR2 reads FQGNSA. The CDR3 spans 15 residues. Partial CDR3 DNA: TGTGCCAGCAGTCCTAGACAGATAACAAACTATGGT. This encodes CASSPRQITNYG. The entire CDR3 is CASSPRQITNYGQYF. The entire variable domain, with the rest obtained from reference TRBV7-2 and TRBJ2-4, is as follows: GAGVSQSPSNKVTEKGKDVELRCDPISGHTALYWYRQSLGQGLEFLIYFQGNSAPDKSGLPSDRFSAERTGGSVSTLTIQRTQQEDSAVYLCASSPRQITNYGQYFGAGTRLSVL.

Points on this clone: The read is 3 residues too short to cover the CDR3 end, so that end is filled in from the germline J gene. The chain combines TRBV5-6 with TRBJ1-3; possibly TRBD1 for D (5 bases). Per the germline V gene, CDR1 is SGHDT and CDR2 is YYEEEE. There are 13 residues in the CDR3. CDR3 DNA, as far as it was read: TGTGCCAGCAGCTTGGTCGACAGCTCAGAC. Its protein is CASSLVDSSD. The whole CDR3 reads CASSLVDSSDIYF. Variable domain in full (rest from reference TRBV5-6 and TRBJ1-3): DAGVTQSPTHLIKTRGQQVTLRCSPKSGHDTVSWYQQALGQGPQFIFQYYEEEERQRGNFPDRFSGHQFPNYSSELNVNALLLGDSALYLCASSLVDSSDIYFGEGSWLTVV.

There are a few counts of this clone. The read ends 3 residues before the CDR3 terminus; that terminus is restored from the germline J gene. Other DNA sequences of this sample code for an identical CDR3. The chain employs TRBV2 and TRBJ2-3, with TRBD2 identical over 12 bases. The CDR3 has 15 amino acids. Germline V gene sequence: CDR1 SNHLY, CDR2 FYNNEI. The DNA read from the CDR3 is TGTGCCAGCAGTGAAGGACTAGCGGGGGAAGAGACG. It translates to CASSEGLAGEET. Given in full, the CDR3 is CASSEGLAGEETQYF.

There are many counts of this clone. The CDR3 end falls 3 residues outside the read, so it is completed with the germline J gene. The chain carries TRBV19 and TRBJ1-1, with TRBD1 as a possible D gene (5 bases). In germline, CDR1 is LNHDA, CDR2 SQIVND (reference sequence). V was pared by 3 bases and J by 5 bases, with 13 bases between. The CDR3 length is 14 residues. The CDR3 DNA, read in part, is TGTGCCAGTAGTATGCTTGCAGGGAATACTGAA. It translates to CASSMLAGNTE. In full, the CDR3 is CASSMLAGNTEAFF.

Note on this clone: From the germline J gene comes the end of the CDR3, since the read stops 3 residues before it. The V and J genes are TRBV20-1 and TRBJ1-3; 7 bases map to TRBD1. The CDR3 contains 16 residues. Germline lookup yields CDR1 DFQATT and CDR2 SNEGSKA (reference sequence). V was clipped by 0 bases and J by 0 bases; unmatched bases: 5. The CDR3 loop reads CSARDWDSGSGNTIYF. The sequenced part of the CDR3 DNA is TGCAGTGCTAGAGATTGGGACAGTGGCTCTGGAAACACC.

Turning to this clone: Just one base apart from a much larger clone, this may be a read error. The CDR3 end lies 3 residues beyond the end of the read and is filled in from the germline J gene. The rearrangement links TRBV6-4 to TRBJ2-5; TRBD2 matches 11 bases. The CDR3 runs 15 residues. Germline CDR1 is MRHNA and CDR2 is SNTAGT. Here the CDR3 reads CASSDGTSGTDTQYF. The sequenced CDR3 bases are TGTGCCAGCAGTGACGGGACTAGCGGAACAGATACC.

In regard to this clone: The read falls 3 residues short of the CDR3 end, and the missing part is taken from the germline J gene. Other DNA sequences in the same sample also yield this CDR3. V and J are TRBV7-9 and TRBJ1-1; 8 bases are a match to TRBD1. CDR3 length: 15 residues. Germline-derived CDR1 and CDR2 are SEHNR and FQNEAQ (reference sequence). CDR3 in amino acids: CASSLGGQGAIEAFF. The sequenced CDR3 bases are TGTGCCAGCAGCTTAGGGGGGCAGGGGGCAATCGAG.

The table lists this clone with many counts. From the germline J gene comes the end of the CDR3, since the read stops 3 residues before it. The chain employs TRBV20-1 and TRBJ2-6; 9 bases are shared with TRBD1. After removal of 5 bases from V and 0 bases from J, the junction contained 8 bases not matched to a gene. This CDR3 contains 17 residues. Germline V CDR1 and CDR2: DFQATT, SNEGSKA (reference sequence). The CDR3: CSAVDRGGSSGANVLTF. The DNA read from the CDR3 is TGCAGTGCTGTGGACAGGGGCGGGAGCTCTGGGGCCAACGTC.

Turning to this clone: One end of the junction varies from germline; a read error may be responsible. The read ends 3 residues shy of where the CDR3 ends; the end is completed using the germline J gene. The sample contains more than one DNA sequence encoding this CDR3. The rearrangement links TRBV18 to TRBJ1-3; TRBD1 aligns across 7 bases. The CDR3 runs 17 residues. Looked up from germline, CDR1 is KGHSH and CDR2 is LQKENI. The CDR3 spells CASSHNRQGTAGNTIYF. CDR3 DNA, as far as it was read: TGTGCCAGCTCACACAACCGACAGGGAACCGCTGGAAACACA.

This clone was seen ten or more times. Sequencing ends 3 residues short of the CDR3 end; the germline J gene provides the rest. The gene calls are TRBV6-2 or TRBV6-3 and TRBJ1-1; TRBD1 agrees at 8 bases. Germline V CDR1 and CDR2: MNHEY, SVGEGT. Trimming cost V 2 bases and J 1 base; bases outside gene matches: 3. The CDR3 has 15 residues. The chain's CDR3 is CASSYPGTGNTEAFF. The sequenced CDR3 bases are TGTGCCAGCAGTTACCCAGGGACAGGGAACACTGAA.

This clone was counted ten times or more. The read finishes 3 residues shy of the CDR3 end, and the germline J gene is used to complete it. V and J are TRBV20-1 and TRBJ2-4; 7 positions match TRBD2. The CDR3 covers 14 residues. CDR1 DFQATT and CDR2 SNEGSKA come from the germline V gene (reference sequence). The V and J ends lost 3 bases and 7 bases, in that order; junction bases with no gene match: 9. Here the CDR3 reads CSARTGGMSNIQYF. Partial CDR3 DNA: TGCAGTGCTAGGACCGGGGGGATGAGTAACATT.

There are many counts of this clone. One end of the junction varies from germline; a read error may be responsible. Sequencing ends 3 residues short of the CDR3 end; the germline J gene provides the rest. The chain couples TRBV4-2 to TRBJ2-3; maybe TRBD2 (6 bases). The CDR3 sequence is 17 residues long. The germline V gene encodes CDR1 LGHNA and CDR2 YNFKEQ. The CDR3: CASSQDFGGARTDTQYF. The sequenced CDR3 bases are TGCGCCAGCAGCCAAGATTTCGGCGGGGCCCGCACAGATACG.

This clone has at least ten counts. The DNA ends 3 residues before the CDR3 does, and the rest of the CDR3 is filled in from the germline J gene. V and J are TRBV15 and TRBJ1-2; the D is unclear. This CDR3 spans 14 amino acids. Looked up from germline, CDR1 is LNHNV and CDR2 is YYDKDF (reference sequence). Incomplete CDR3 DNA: TGTGCCACCAGCAGAGATAGAGCGAGTTGGGGC. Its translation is CATSRDRASWG. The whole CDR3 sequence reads CATSRDRASWGYTF. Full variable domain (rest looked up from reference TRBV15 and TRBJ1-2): DAMVIQNPRYQVTQFGKPVTLSCSQTLNHNVMYWYQQKSSQAPKLLFHYYDKDFNNEADTPDNFQSRRPNTSFCFLDIRSPGLGDTAMYLCATSRDRASWGYTFGSGTRLTVV.

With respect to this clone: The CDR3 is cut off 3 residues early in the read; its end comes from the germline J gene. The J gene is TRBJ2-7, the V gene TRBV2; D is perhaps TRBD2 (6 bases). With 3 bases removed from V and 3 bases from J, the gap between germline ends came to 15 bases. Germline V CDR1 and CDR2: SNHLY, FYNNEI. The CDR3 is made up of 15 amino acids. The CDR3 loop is CASSEVPVAVYEQYF. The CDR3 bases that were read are TGTGCCAGCAGTGAGGTCCCGGTAGCGGTCTACGAG.

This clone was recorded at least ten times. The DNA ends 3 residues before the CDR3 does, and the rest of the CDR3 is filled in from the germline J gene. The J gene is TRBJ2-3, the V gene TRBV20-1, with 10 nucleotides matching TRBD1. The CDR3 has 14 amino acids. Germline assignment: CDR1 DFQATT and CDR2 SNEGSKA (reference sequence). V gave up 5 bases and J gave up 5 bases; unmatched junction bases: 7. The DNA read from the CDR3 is TGCAGTGCTGGGGACAGGGGACTCGAAGATACG. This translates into CSAGDRGLEDT. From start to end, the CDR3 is CSAGDRGLEDTQYF.

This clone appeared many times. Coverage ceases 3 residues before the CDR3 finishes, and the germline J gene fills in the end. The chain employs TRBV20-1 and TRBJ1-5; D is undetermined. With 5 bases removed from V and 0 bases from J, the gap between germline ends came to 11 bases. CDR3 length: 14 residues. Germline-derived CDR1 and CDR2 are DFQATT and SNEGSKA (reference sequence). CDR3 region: CSADGRDSNQPQHF. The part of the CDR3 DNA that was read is TGCAGTGCTGACGGGCGGGATAGCAATCAGCCC.

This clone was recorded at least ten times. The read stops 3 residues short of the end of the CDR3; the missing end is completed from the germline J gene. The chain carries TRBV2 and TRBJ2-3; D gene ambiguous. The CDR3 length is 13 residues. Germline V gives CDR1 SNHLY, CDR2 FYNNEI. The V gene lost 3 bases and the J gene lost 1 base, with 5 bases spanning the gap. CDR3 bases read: TGTGCCAGCAGTGAGCAGGGCACAGATACG. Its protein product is CASSEQGTDT. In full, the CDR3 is CASSEQGTDTQYF. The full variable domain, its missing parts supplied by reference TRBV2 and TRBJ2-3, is EPEVTQTPSHQVTQMGQEVILRCVPISNHLYFYWYRQILGQKVEFLVSFYNNEISEKSEIFDDQFSVERPDGSNFTLKIRSTKLEDSAMYFCASSEQGTDTQYFGPGTRLTVL.

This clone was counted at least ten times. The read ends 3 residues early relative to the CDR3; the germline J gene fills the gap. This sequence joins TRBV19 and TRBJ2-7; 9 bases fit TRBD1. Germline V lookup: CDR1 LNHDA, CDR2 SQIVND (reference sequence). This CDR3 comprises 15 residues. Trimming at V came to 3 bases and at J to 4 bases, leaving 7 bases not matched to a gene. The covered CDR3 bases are TGTGCCAGTAGTATCCCCGGGACAGGGACATACGAG. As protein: CASSIPGTGTYE. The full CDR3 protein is CASSIPGTGTYEQYF.

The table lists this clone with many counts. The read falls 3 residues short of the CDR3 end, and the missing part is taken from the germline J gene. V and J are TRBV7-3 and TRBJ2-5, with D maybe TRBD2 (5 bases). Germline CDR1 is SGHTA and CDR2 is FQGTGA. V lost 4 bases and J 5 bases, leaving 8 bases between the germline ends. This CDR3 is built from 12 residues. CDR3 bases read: TGTGCCAGCAGCTACCCGGGGGAGACC. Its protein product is CASSYPGET. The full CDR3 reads CASSYPGETQYF.

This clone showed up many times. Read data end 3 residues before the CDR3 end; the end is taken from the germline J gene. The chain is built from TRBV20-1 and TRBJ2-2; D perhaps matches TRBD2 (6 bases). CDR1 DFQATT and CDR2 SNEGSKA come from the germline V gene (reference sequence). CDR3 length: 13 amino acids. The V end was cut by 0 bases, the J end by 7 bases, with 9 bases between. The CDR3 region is CSAREYGGGELFF. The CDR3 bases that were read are TGCAGTGCTAGAGAATACGGGGGCGGGGAG.

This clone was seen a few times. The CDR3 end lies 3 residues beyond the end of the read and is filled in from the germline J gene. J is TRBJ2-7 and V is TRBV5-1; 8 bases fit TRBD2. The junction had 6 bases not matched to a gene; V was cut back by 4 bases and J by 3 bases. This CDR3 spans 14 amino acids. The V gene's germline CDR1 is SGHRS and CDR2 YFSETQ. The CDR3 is CASSPSGGSYEQYF. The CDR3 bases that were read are TGCGCCAGCAGCCCCTCGGGGGGGAGCTACGAG.

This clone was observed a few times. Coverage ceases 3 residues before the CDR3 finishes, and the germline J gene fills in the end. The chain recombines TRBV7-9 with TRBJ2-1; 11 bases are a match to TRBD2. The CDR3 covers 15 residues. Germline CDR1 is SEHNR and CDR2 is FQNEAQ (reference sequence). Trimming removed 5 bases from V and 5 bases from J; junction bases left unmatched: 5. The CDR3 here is CASSPGTSGNNEQFF. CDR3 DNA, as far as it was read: TGTGCCAGCAGCCCCGGGACTAGCGGCAACAATGAG.

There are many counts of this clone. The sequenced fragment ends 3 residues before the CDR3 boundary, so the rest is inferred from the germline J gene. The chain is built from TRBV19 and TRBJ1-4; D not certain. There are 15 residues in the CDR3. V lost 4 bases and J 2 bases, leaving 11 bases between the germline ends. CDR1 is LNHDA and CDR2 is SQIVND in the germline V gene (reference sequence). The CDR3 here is CASSTNTGTNEKLFF. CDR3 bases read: TGTGCCAGTAGTACTAACACGGGGACTAATGAAAAA.

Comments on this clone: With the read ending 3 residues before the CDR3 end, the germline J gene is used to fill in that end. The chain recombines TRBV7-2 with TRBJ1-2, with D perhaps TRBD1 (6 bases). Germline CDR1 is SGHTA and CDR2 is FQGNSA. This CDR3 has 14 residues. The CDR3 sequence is CASSSQVGGYDYTF. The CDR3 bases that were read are TGTGCCAGCAGCTCACAAGTAGGGGGATACGAC.

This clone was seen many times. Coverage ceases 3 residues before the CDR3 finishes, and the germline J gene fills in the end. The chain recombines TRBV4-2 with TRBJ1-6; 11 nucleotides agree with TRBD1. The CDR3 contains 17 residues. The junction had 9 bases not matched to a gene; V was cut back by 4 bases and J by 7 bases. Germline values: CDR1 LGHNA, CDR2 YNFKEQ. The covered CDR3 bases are TGTGCCAGCAGCCGAACCGGGACAGGGGGTTTCAATTCACCC. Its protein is CASSRTGTGGFNSP. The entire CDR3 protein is CASSRTGTGGFNSPLHF.

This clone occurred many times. The CDR3 DNA, read in part, is TGTGCTAGTGGTCCTCCCGGAAACACC. Residues: CASGPPGNT. The whole CDR3 sequence is CASGPPGNTIYF. The chain joins TRBV12-5 to TRBJ1-3, with no clear D. Coverage ceases 3 residues before the CDR3 finishes, and the germline J gene fills in the end. CDR3 length: 12 residues. Germline V lookup: CDR1 LGHNT, CDR2 FRNRAP. V lost 5 bases, J lost 4 bases, and 6 bases lay in between.